What follows are 15 T cell receptor beta chains derived from one specimen sequenced in a study of identical twins. TCRdb re-called the 5' RACE reads with MiXCR, one entry per CDR3 protein. The sample holds about 690,000 distinct CDR3 sequences, 6% to 6.5% seen once. The sample comprised naive T cells sorted from blood. These receptors came from a man aged 18-30 years in good health.

This clonotype was counted many times. The chain links TRBV4-1 to TRBJ2-1, with a tentative D call TRBD1 (6 bases). V was cut by 3 bases and J by 4 bases, with 13 bases left in between. The CDR3 contains 15 residues. CDR1 and CDR2 from the germline V gene are MGHRA and YSYEKL. The CDR3 DNA sequence: TGCGCCAGCAGCCAGGGAACAGGGAGTTACAATGAGCAGTTCTTC. It encodes CASSQGTGSYNEQFF.

This clonotype was recorded many times. This rearrangement joins TRBV12-3 or TRBV12-4 to TRBJ2-1; a possible D gene is TRBD1 (5 bases). There are 11 residues in the CDR3. The V end lost 4 bases, the J end lost 8 bases, and 6 bases lay between the germline ends. In nucleotides, the CDR3 is TGTGCCAGCAGTTGGGGCGATGAGCAGTTCTTC. It specifies CASSWGDEQFF.

The rearrangement links TRBV13 to TRBJ2-1; the match to TRBD1 covers 8 bases. The germline V gene has CDR1 PRHDT and CDR2 FYEKMQ (reference sequence). J gave up 3 bases and V 4 bases, and 5 bases lay outside the gene matches. The CDR3 is 15 amino acids. This chain's CDR3 is CASSYGQGNYNEQFF. CDR3 nucleotides: TGTGCCAGCAGCTACGGACAGGGAAACTACAATGAGCAGTTCTTC.

At least ten counts were recorded for this clonotype. The chain is built from TRBV29-1 and TRBJ2-7; tentatively, D is TRBD1 or TRBD2 (5 bases each). The CDR3 has 13 residues. CDR1 is SQVTM, CDR2 ANQGSEA, per germline. V was trimmed by 6 bases and J by 6 bases, leaving 18 bases between them. Here the CDR3 reads CSVKGRSVVEQYF. In DNA, the CDR3 is TGCAGCGTCAAGGGACGTTCGGTAGTCGAGCAGTACTTC.

J is TRBJ2-7 and V is TRBV6-5; 9 bases fit TRBD1. J was trimmed by 2 bases and V by 2 bases; bases with no gene match: 16. CDR1 MNHEY and CDR2 SVGAGI come from the germline V gene. There are 19 residues in the CDR3. This CDR3 is CASSYPPISSQGAPYEQYF. The CDR3 DNA reads as TGTGCCAGCAGTTACCCCCCGATAAGCTCACAGGGGGCCCCCTACGAGCAGTACTTC.

This clonotype was seen at least ten times. This chain uses TRBV5-1 with TRBJ2-1; D may correspond to TRBD1 or TRBD2 (5 bases each). The V gene's germline CDR1 is SGHRS and CDR2 YFSETQ. CDR3 length: 14 amino acids. Trimming cost V 4 bases and J 4 bases, with 12 bases left between them. The chain's CDR3 is CASSLGDGYNEQFF. In DNA, the CDR3 is TGCGCCAGCAGCCTCGGGGACGGTTACAATGAGCAGTTCTTC.

V gene TRBV6-1 combines with J gene TRBJ2-1; 10 bases fit TRBD2. CDR3 size: 15 residues. The V segment lost 7 bases and the J segment 7 bases; nucleotides outside the gene matches: 10. Germline V CDR1 and CDR2: MNHNS, SASEGT. The CDR3 bases are TGTGCCAGCAAGCGGGGGGGTCCCGGGGCGAATGAGCAGTTCTTC. It encodes CASKRGGPGANEQFF.

This clonotype has at least ten counts. The J gene is TRBJ2-7, the V gene TRBV5-6; tentative D call: TRBD1 (6 bases). Trimming stripped 1 base from V and 3 bases from J, with 8 bases between. Looked up from germline, CDR1 is SGHDT and CDR2 is YYEEEE. CDR3 length: 13 residues. The CDR3 reads CASSLMDSYEQYV. CDR3 coding DNA: TGTGCCAGCAGCTTGATGGACAGCTACGAGCAGTACGTC.

This clonotype turned up a few times. The chain has TRBV29-1 and TRBJ2-5; 8 nucleotides line up with TRBD2. This CDR3 has 15 residues. The V and J ends lost 4 bases and 3 bases, in that order; junction bases with no gene match: 10. Germline CDR1 and CDR2: SQVTM and ANQGSEA. The CDR3 DNA is TGCAGCGTTGGCTTACTAGCGGTTAACGAAGAGACCCAGTACTTC. Translated, it gives CSVGLLAVNEETQYF.

This clonotype was counted many times. V and J are TRBV28 and TRBJ2-1; D is undetermined. This CDR3 contains 13 residues. Trimming stripped 3 bases from V and 5 bases from J, with 8 bases between. CDR1 MDHEN and CDR2 SYDVKM come from the germline V gene. The CDR3 nucleotides read TGTGCCAGCAGTTTTTTGCCCAACAATGAGCAGTTCTTC. It yields the protein CASSFLPNNEQFF.

This clonotype was found once. The chain combines TRBV7-9 with TRBJ1-4; 9 bases align to TRBD1. Per germline, CDR1 SEHNR and CDR2 FQNEAQ (reference sequence). J lost 7 bases, V lost 1 base, and 4 bases had no gene match. There are 15 residues in the CDR3. The CDR3 loop reads CASSLETGGGEKLFF. In DNA form, the CDR3 reads TGTGCCAGCAGCTTAGAAACAGGGGGCGGTGAAAAACTGTTTTTT.

The CDR3 DNA is TGTGCCAGCAGTTACTCGGAAGCCGGGTATCAGCCCCAGCATTTT. Its translation is CASSYSEAGYQPQHF. This sequence joins TRBV6-5 and TRBJ1-5; no clear D. Germline V lookup: CDR1 MNHEY, CDR2 SVGAGI. Trimming cost V 0 bases and J 5 bases, with 11 bases left between them. CDR3 length equals 15 residues.

This clonotype was counted at least ten times. V gene TRBV4-1 combines with J gene TRBJ2-7, with 7 bases lining up with TRBD1. The length of the CDR3 is 14 residues. V lost 9 bases to trimming and J lost 0 bases; unmatched junction nucleotides: 8. Germline CDR1 and CDR2: MGHRA and YSYEKL. In nucleotides, the CDR3 is TGCGCCAGTAGTGAGGACAGGACCTCCTACGAGCAGTACGTC. It is translated as CASSEDRTSYEQYV.

There are many counts of this clonotype. The rearrangement links TRBV10-1 to TRBJ2-1; D is uncertain. The germline V gene has CDR1 WNHNN and CDR2 SYGVQD (reference sequence). Trimming took off 4 bases at V and 5 bases at J, with 6 bases between the two ends. CDR3 length: 12 residues. The CDR3 sequence: CASSVTDNEQFF. For the CDR3, the DNA is TGCGCCAGCAGTGTTACGGACAATGAGCAGTTCTTC.

This chain links TRBV7-6 with TRBJ1-2; 8 positions match TRBD1. CDR3 length equals 12 residues. Germline V gene lookup returns CDR1 SGHVS and CDR2 FNYEAQ. V trimming: 10 bases; J trimming: 3 bases; junction bases outside the gene matches: 4. The CDR3 DNA reads as TGTGCCATCGGACAGGGAGACTATGGCTACACCTTC. Residues: CAIGQGDYGYTF.